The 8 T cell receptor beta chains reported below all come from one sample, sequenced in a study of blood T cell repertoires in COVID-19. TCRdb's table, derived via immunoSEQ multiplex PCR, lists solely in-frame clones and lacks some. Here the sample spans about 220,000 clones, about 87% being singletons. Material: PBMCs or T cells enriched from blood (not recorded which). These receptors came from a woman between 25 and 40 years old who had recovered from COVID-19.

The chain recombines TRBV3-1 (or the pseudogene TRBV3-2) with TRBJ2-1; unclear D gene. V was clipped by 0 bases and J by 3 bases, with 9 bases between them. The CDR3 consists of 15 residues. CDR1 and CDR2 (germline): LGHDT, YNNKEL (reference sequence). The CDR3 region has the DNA TGTGCCAGCAGCCAAGATACGAACTACTACAATGAGCAGTTCTTC. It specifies CASSQDTNYYNEQFF.

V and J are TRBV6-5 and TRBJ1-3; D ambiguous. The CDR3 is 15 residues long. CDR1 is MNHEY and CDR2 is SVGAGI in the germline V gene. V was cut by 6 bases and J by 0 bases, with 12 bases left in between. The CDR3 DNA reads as TGTGCCAGCAGACTCGACGGGAACTCTGGAAACACCATATATTTT. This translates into CASRLDGNSGNTIYF.

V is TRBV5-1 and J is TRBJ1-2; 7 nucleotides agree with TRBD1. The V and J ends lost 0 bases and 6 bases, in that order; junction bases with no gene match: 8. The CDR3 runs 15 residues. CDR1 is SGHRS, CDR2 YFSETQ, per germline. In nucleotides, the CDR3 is TGCGCCAGCAGCTTGGTGCCAACAGGGGCCCATGGCTACACCTTC. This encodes CASSLVPTGAHGYTF.

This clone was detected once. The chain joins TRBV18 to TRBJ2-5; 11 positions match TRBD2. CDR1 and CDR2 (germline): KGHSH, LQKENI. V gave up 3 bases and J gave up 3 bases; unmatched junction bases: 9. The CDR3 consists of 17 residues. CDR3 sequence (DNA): TGTGCCAGCTCACCCCTCGTGGTAGCGGGGGGGAAAGAGACCCAGTACTTC. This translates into CASSPLVVAGGKETQYF. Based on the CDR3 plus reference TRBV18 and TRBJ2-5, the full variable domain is NAGVMQNPRHLVRRRGQEARLRCSPMKGHSHVYWYRQLPEEGLKFMVYLQKENIIDESGMPKERFSAEFPKEGPSILRIQQVVRGDSAAYFCASSPLVVAGGKETQYFGPGTRLLVL.

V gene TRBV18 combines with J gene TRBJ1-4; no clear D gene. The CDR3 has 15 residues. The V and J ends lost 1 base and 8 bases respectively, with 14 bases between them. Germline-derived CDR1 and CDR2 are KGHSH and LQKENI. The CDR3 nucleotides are TGTGCCAGCTCACCACGGAGAGCAAATGGCGAAAAACTGTTTTTT. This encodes CASSPRRANGEKLFF.

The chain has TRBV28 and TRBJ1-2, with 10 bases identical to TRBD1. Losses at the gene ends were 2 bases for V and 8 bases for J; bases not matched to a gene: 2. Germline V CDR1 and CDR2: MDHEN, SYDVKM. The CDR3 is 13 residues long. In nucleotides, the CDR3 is TGTGCCAGCAGTTTAGGGACAGGGGTAGGCTACACCTTC. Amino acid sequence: CASSLGTGVGYTF.

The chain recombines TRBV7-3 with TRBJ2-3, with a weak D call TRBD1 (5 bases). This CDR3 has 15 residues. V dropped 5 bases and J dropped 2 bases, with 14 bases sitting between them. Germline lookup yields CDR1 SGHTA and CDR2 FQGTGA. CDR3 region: CASSRGPTFTDTQYF. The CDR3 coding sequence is TGTGCCAGCAGCAGGGGCCCTACCTTCACAGATACGCAGTATTTT.

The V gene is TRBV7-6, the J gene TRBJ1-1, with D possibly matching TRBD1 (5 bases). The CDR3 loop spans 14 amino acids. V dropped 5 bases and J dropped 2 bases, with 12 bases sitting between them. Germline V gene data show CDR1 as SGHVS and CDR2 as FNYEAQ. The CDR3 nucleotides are TGTGCCAGCAGCCGGTCAGGGAAAAACACTGAAGCTTTCTTT. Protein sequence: CASSRSGKNTEAFF. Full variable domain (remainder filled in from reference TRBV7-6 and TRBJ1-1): GAGVSQSPRYKVTKRGQDVALRCDPISGHVSLYWYRQALGQGPEFLTYFNYEAQQDKSGLPNDRFSAERPEGSISTLTIQRTEQRDSAMYRCASSRSGKNTEAFFGQGTRLTVV.